In this sample, the clone carrying this TCR beta chain turned up a few times. Its antigen is not identified. MiXCR, applied by TCRdb to the 5' RACE reads, yields one record per CDR3 protein. The sample holds roughly 600,000 distinct CDR3 sequences, roughly 18% seen once. This CDR3 comprises 15 residues. In germline, CDR1 is KGHSH, CDR2 LQKENI. V lost 0 bases to trimming and J lost 2 bases, with 10 bases between them. This sample was taken from a study of T-cell memory formation after mild COVID-19. Study information: TCR clusters were largely donor specific.

Study-wide findings and caveats: Some clones that responded were present in memory (sampled pre-infection), which suggests cross-reactive memory joined. CD4+ contracting clones lay mainly in CM and EM, CD8+ ones in EMRA. Contracting clones from day 15 to 85 showed balanced CD4/CD8; later expanders favored CD4+.

The TCR sequence derives from an adult woman who had mild COVID-19 (a few samples of this study predate the infection). Cell type and time point are not known. The material sequenced was PBMCs or a T cell subset sorted from them (not recorded which). The V gene is TRBV18, the J gene TRBJ1-1; D gene unclear. Here the CDR3 reads CASSPPERTNTEAFF. CDR3 sequence (DNA): TGTGCCAGCTCACCACCAGAGAGAACAAACACTGAAGCTTTCTTT.